The following is a TCR beta chain sequence with its context. Its cognate antigen is unknown. These data are taken from a study of CD8 T cells in ankylosing spondylitis. A quantitative 5'-RACE method, one with molecular barcodes, was used to make TCR beta libraries. One entry per CDR3 protein, called by TCRdb with MiXCR from the 5' RACE reads. Found here are roughly 670,000 distinct CDR3 sequences, around a fifth of them singletons; the top ten hold approximately 18%. Study outcomes and limitations: The authors reported significant enrichment of disease-linked clones in matched ankylosing spondylitis synovial fluid. Certain motif variants had earlier been reported in reactive arthritis synovial fluid and blood. Seemingly distinctive of ankylosing spondylitis blood was a TCR beta motif formed by eight highly homologous variants.

V gave up 4 bases and J gave up 1 base, with 20 bases separating them. Germline V gives CDR1 MNHEY, CDR2 SMNVEV (reference sequence). The length of the CDR3 is 18 residues. This clonotype originated in a male donor with ankylosing spondylitis. The V gene is TRBV27, the J gene TRBJ1-5; tentative D call: TRBD1 (5 bases). Sequencing was carried out using blood, either unsorted or a sorted T cell fraction (not recorded which). The chain's CDR3 is CASSSFPPGTLSNQPQHF. The CDR3 nucleotides are TGTGCCAGCAGTTCATTCCCGCCCGGGACCCTCAGCAATCAGCCCCAGCATTTT.